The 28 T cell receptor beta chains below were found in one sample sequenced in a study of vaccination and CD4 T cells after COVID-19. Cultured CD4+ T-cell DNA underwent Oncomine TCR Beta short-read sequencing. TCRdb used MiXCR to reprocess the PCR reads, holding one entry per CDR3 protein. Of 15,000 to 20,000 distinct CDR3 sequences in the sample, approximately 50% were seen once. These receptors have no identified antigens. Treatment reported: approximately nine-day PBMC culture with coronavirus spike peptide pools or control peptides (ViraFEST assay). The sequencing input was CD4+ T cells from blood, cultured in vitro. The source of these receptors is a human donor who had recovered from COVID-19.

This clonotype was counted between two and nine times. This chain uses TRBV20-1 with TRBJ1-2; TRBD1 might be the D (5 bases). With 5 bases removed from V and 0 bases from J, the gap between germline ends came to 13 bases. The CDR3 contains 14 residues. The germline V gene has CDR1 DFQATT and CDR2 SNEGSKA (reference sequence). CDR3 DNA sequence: TGCAGTGCTCATGGAACAGGAGCTAACTATGGCTACACCTTC. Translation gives CSAHGTGANYGYTF.

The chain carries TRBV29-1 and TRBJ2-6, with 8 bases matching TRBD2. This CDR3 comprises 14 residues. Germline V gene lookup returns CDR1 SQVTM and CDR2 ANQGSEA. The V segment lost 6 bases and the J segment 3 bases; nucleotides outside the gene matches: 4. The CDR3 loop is CSVGGGYGANVLTF. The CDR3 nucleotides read TGCAGCGTCGGGGGGGGATATGGGGCCAACGTCCTGACTTTC. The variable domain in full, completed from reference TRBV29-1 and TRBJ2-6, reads SAVISQKPSRDICQRGTSLTIQCQVDSQVTMMFWYRQQPGQSLTLIATANQGSEATYESGFVIDKFPISRPNLTFSTLTVSNMSPEDSSIYLCSVGGGYGANVLTFGAGSRLTVL.

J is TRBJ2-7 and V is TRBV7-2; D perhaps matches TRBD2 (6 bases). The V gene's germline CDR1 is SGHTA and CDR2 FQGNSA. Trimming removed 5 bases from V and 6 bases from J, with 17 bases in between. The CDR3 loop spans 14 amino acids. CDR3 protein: CASSPRGSFGEQYF. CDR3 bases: TGTGCCAGCAGCCCGCGGGGTAGCTTCGGCGAGCAGTACTTC.

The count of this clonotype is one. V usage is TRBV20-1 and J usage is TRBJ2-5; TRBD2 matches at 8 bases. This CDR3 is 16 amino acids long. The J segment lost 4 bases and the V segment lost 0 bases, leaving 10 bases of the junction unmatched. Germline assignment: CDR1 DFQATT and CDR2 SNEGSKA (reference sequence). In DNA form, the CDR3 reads TGCAGTGCTAGAGATCTAGCCGGGGGGGGGCTAGAGACCCAGTACTTC. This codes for CSARDLAGGGLETQYF.

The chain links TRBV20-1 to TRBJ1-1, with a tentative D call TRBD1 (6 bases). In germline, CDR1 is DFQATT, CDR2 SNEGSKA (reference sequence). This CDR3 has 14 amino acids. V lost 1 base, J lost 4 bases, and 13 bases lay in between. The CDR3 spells CSARVGARGTEAFF. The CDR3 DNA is TGCAGTGCTAGAGTGGGGGCGAGGGGCACTGAAGCTTTCTTT.

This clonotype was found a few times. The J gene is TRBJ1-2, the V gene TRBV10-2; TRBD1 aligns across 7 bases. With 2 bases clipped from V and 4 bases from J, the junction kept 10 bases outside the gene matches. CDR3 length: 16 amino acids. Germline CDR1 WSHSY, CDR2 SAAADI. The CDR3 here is CASSEPWTGRGYGYTF. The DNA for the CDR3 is TGCGCCAGCAGTGAGCCATGGACAGGCAGGGGCTATGGCTACACCTTC.

The CDR3 bases are TGTGCCAGCCGGAGGGGGACCTACAATGAGCAGTTCTTC. This translates into CASRRGTYNEQFF. This chain connects TRBV2 to TRBJ2-1; perhaps D is TRBD1 or TRBD2 (6 bases each). Deletions cut 8 bases from V and 2 bases from J, with 10 bases between. This CDR3 region has 13 residues. CDR1 SNHLY and CDR2 FYNNEI come from the germline V gene.

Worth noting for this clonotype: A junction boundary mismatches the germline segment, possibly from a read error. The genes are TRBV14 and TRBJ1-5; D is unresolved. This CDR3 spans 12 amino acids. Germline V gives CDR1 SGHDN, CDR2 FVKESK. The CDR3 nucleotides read TGTGCCAGCAGCCAGGCGGACGGACCCCCTGATTTT. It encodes CASSQADGPPDF.

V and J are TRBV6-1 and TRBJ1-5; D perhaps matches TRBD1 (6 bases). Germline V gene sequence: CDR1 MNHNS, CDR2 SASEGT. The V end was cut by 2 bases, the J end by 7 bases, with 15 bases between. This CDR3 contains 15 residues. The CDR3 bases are TGTGCCAGCAGTGAATCAGGCAGGGGTGGCCAGCCCCAGCATTTT. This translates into CASSESGRGGQPQHF.

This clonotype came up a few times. The CDR3 sequence: CARRDAWGNSPLHF. The CDR3 nucleotides are TGTGCCAGACGGGACGCTTGGGGGAATTCACCCCTCCACTTT. V and J are TRBV2 and TRBJ1-6; tentative D call: TRBD1 (5 bases). The CDR3 length is 14 residues. The germline V and J ends were trimmed by 9 bases and 7 bases, with 16 bases remaining between them. The germline V gene encodes CDR1 SNHLY and CDR2 FYNNEI.

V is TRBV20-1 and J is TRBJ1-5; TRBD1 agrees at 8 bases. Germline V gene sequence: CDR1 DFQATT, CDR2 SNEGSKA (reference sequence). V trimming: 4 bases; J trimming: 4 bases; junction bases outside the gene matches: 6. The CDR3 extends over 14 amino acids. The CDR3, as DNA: TGCAGTGCTACAAGGACAGGGTCGAATCAGCCCCAGCATTTT. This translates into CSATRTGSNQPQHF.

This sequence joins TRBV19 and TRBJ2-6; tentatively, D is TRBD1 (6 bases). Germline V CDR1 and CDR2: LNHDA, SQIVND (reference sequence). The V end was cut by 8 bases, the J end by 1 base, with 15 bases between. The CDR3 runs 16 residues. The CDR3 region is CASLTLRGSGANVLTF. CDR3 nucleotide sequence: TGTGCCAGTTTGACTCTCAGGGGATCTGGGGCCAACGTCCTGACTTTC. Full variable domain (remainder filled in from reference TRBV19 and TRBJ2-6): DGGITQSPKYLFRKEGQNVTLSCEQNLNHDAMYWYRQDPGQGLRLIYYSQIVNDFQKGDIAEGYSVSREKKESFPLTVTSAQKNPTAFYLCASLTLRGSGANVLTFGAGSRLTVL.

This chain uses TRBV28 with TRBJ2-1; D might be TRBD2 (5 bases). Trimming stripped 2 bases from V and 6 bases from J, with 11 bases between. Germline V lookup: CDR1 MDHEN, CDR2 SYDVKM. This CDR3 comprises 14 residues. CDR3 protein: CASSLGEWGNEQFF. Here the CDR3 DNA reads TGTGCCAGCAGTTTAGGGGAGTGGGGCAATGAGCAGTTCTTC.

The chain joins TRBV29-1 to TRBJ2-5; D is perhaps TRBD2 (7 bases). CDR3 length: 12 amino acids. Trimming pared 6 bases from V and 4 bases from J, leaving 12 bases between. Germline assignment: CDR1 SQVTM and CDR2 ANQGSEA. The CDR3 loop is CSVQGGGETQYF. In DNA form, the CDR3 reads TGCAGCGTCCAAGGGGGGGGAGAGACCCAGTACTTC.

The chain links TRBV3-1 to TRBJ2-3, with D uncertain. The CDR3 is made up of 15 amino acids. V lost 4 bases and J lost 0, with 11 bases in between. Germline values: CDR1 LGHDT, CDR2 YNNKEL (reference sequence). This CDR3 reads CASSPLGTSTDTQYF. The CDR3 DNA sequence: TGTGCCAGCAGCCCCCTAGGTACTAGCACAGATACGCAGTATTTT.

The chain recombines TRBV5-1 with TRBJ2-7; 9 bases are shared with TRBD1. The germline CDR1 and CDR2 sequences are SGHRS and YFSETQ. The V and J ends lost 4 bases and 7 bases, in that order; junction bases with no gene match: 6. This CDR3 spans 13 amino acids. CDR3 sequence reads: CASSRDRVGEQYF. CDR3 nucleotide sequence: TGCGCCAGCAGCCGGGACAGGGTGGGTGAGCAGTACTTC.

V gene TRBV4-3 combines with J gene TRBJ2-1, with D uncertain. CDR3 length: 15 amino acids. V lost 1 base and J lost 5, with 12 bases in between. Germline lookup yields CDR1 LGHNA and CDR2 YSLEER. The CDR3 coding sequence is TGCGCCAGCAGCCAAGTGGTGGCACCGAACAATGAGCAGTTCTTC. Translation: CASSQVVAPNNEQFF.

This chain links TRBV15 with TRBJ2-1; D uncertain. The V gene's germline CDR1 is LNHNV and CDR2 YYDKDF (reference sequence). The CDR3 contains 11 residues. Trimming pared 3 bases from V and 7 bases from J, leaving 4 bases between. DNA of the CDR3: TGTGCCACCAGCAGTGGGAATGAGCAGTTCTTC. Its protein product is CATSSGNEQFF.

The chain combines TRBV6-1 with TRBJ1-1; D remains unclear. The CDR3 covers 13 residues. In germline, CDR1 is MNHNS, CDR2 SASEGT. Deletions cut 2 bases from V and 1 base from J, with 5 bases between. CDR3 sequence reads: CASSELQNTEAFF. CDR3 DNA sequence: TGTGCCAGCAGTGAATTACAGAACACTGAAGCTTTCTTT.

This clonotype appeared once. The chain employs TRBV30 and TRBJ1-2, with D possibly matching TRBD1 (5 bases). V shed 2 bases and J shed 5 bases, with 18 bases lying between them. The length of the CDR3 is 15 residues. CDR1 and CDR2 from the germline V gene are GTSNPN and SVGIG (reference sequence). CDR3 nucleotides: TGTGCCTGGAGTCACGCCAGGGTGACCCTATATGGCTACACCTTC. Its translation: CAWSHARVTLYGYTF.

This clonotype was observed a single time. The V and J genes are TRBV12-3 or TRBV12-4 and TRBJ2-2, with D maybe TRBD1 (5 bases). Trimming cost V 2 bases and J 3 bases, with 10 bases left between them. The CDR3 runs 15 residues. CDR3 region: CASSLSRGYTGELFF. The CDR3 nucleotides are TGTGCCAGCAGTTTAAGTAGGGGTTACACCGGGGAGCTGTTTTTT.

The CDR3 bases are TGTGCCAGCAGCCTCGGAGGGACCCAAGAGACCCAGTACTTC. Its protein is CASSLGGTQETQYF. The chain links TRBV5-4 to TRBJ2-5; TRBD2 is a possible D gene (6 bases). This CDR3 is built from 14 residues. The germline gives CDR1 SGHNT, CDR2 YYREEE (reference sequence). V was cut by 4 bases and J by 1 base, with 11 bases left in between.

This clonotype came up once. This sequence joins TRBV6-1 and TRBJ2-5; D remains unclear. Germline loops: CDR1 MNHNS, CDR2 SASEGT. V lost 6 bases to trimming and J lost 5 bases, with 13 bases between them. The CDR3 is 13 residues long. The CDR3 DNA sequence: TGTGCCAGCAGCCCCGAAGGGCCGGAGACCCAGTACTTC. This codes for CASSPEGPETQYF.

The chain's CDR3 is CSARTGGGYEQYF. Written as DNA, the CDR3 is TGCAGTGCTCGGACAGGGGGCGGGTACGAGCAGTACTTC. This chain joins TRBV20-1 and TRBJ2-7, with 11 bases aligning to TRBD1. With 5 bases clipped from V and 4 bases from J, the junction kept 4 bases outside the gene matches. The germline CDR1 and CDR2 sequences are DFQATT and SNEGSKA (reference sequence). The length of the CDR3 is 13 residues.

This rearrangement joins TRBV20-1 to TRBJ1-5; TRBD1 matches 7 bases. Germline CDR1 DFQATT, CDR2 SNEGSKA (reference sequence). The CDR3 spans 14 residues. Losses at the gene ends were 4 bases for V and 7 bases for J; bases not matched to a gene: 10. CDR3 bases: TGCAGTGCTACACAAACAGGGGCTGGCCAGCCCCAGCATTTT. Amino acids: CSATQTGAGQPQHF.

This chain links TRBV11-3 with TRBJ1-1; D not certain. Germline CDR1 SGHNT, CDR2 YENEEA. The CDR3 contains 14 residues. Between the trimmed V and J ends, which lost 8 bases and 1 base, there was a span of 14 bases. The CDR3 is CASGSVGPNTEAFF. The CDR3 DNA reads TGTGCCAGCGGGTCCGTTGGACCGAACACTGAAGCTTTCTTT. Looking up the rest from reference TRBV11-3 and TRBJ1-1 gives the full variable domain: EAGVVQSPRYKIIEKKQPVAFWCNPISGHNTLYWYLQNLGQGPELLIRYENEEAVDDSQLPKDRFSAERLKGVDSTLKIQPAELGDSAVYLCASGSVGPNTEAFFGQGTRLTVV.

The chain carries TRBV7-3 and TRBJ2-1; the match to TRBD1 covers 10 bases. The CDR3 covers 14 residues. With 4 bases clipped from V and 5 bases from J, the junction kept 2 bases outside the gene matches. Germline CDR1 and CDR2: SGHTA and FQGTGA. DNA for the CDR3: TGTGCCAGCAGCTCCGGGACAGGGGACAATGAGCAGTTCTTC. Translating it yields CASSSGTGDNEQFF.

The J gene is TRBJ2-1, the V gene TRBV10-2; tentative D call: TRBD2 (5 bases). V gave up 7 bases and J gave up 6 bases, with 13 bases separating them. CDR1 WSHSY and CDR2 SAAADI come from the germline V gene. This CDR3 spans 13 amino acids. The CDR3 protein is CASTGFGSNEQFF. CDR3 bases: TGCGCCAGCACGGGGTTTGGAAGCAATGAGCAGTTCTTC.